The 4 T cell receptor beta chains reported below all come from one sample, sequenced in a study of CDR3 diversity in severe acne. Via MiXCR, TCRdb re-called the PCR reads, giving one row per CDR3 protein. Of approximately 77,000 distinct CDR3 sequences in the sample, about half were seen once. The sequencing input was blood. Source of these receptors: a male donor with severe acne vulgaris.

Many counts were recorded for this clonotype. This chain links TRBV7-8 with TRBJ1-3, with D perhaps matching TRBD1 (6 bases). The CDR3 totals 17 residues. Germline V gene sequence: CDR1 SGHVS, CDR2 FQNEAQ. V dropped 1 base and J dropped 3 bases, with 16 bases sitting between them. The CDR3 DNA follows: TGTGCCAGCAGCTTAGTCCCCCCAGGGGCGCGTGGAAACACCATATATTTT. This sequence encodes CASSLVPPGARGNTIYF.

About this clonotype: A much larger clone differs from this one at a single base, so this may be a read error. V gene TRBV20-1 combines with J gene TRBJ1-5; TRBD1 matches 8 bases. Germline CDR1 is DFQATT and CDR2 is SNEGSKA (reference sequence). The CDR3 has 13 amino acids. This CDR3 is CNANRGGDQPQHF. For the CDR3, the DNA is TGCAATGCCAACAGGGGGGGGGACCAGCCCCAGCATTTT.

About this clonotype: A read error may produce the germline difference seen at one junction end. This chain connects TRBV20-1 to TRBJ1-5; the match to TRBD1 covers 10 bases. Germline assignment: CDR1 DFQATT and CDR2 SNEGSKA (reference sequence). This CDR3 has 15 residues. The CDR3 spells CGAEGQGESNQPQHF. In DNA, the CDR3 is TGCGGTGCTGAAGGACAGGGGGAAAGCAATCAGCCCCAGCATTTT.

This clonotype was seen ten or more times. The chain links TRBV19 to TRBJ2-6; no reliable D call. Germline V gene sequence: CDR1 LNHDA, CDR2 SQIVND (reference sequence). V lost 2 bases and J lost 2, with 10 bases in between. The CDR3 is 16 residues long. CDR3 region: CASSIRARAGANVLTF. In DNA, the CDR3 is TGTGCCAGTAGTATAAGGGCCCGGGCTGGGGCCAACGTCCTGACTTTC.